This T cell receptor beta chain came from a study of CD8 T cells in ankylosing spondylitis. The CDR3 is made up of 16 amino acids. The V gene lost 1 base and the J gene lost 2 bases, with 12 bases spanning the gap. General study results and limits: Researchers report that disease-linked clones proved CD8+ and relatively rare in peripheral blood. Prior work had noted some motif variants in reactive arthritis blood and synovial fluid. A TCR beta motif of fewer than ten highly homologous variants appeared characteristic of ankylosing spondylitis blood.

TCRdb re-called the 5' RACE reads with MiXCR, one entry per CDR3 protein. The sample has about 390,000 distinct CDR3 sequences, about a fifth seen once. This clonotype was recorded at least ten times. Its antigen is not known. The receptor comes from a male donor with ankylosing spondylitis. The rearrangement links TRBV12-3 or TRBV12-4 to TRBJ1-5; the D gene is possibly TRBD1 (5 bases). The sequencing sample was made of blood, either unsorted or a sorted T cell fraction (not recorded which). The CDR3 sequence is CASSLGPQGGNQPQHF. DNA for the CDR3: TGTGCCAGCAGTTTAGGTCCCCAGGGTGGCAATCAGCCCCAGCATTTT.